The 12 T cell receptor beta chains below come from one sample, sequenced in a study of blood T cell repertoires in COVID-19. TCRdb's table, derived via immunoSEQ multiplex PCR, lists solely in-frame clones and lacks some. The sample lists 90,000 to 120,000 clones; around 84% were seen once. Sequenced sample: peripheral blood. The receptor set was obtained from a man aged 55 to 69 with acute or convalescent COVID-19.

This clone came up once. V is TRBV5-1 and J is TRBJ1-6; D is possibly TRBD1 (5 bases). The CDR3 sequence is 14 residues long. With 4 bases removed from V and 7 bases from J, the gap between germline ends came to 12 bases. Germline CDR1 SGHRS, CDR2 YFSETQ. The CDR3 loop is CASSVGGQNSPLHF. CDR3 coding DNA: TGCGCCAGCAGCGTTGGTGGACAAAATTCACCCCTCCACTTT.

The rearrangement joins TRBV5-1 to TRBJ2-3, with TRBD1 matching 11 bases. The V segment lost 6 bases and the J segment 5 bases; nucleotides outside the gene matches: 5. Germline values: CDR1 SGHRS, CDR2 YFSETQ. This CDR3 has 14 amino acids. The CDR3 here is CASTPGTGGDTQYF. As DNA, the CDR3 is TGCGCCAGCACCCCCGGGACAGGGGGAGATACGCAGTATTTT.

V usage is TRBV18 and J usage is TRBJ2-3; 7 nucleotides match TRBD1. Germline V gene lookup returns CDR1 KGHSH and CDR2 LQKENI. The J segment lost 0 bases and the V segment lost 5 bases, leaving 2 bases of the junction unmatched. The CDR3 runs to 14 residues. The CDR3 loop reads CASSGTVSTDTQYF. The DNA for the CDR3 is TGTGCCAGCTCAGGGACAGTGAGCACAGATACGCAGTATTTT. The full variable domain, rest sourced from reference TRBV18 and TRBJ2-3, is NAGVMQNPRHLVRRRGQEARLRCSPMKGHSHVYWYRQLPEEGLKFMVYLQKENIIDESGMPKERFSAEFPKEGPSILRIQQVVRGDSAAYFCASSGTVSTDTQYFGPGTRLTVL.

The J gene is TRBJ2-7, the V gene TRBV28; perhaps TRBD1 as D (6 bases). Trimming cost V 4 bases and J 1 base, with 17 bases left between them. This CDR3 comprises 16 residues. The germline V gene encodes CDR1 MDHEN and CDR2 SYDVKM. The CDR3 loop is CASSYDRTAQSYEQYF. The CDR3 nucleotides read TGTGCCAGCAGTTATGACAGGACAGCCCAGTCCTACGAGCAGTACTTC.

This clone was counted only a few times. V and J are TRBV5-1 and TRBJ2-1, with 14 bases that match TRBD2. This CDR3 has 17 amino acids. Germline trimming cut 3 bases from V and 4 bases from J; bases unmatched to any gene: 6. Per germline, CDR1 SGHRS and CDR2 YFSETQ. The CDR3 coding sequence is TGCGCCAGCAGCTGGGGACTAGCGGGAGTCCTTTACAATGAGCAGTTCTTC. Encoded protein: CASSWGLAGVLYNEQFF.

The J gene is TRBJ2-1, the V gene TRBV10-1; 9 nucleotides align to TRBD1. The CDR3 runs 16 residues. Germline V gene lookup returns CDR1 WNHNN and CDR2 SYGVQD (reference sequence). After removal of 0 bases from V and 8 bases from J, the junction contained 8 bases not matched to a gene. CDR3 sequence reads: CASSESLGQGSHEQFF. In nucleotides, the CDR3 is TGCGCCAGCAGTGAGTCTCTGGGACAGGGATCACATGAGCAGTTCTTC.

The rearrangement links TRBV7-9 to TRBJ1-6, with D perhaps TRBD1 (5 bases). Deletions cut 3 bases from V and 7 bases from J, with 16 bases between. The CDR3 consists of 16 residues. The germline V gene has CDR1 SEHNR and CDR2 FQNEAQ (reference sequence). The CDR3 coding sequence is TGTGCCAGCAGCTTCTCTACCGGGACTGAAAATTCACCCCTCCACTTT. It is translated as CASSFSTGTENSPLHF.

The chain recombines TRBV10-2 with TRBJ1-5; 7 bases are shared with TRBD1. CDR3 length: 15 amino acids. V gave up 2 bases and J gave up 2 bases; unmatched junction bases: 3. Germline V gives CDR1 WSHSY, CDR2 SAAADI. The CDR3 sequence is CASSEPGQGNQPQHF. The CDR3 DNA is TGCGCCAGCAGTGAGCCAGGACAGGGCAATCAGCCCCAGCATTTT.

Here the CDR3 DNA reads TGTGCCAGCAGCTCCTCCGGGCCCCCGGGGGCGCAGTATTTT. Protein: CASSSSGPPGAQYF. This chain links TRBV7-2 with TRBJ2-3; the D gene is possibly TRBD2 (6 bases). The CDR3 is 14 residues long. V dropped 4 bases and J dropped 10 bases, with 18 bases sitting between them. In germline, CDR1 is SGHTA, CDR2 FQGNSA.

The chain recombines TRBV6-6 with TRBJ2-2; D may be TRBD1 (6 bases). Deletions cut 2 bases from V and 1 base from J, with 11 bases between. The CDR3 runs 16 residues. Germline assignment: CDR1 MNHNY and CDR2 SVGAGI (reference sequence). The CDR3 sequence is CASSYRDTQNTGELFF. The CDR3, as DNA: TGTGCCAGCAGTTACCGGGACACGCAGAACACCGGGGAGCTGTTTTTT.

DNA for the CDR3: TGTGCCAGCAGACTAGCGGGAGGGTCTGGGGTCAATGAGCAGTTCTTC. Amino acid sequence: CASRLAGGSGVNEQFF. The rearrangement links TRBV27 to TRBJ2-1, with TRBD2 identical over 13 bases. Germline loops: CDR1 MNHEY, CDR2 SMNVEV (reference sequence). The CDR3 consists of 16 residues. V lost 6 bases, J lost 6 bases, and 8 bases stayed unmatched.

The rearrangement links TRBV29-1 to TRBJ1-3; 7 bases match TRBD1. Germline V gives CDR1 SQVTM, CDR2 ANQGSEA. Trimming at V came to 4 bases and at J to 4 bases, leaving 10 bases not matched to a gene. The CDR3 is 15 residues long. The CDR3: CSVAPDRLGGNTIYF. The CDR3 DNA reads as TGCAGCGTTGCCCCGGACAGGTTGGGCGGAAACACCATATATTTT.